This T cell receptor beta chain emerged from a study of cytomegalovirus exposure and HLA in healthy donors. Study details: Out of approximately 170 million T cells, an earlier analysis found 117 million unique TCR beta sequences in total.

PCR primers comprised 60 Vbeta and 13 Jbeta primers. Repertoires were generated with immunoSEQ multiplex PCR, while TCRdb's copy carries only in-frame clones and drops some. The sample records fewer than 80,000 clones, less than 80% being singletons. Whole-study findings and limits: Rare TCR sequences dominated, though some public TCRs recurred in many donors. Among donors in an Asian-associated ancestry cluster, a later analysis reportedly found fewer N-insertions than the approximately 700-donor mean.

As concerns this clone: Its antigen is unknown.

At sampling all donors were nominally healthy, likely with unrecorded immune exposures. The TCR was taken from a woman aged 45-59 years in good health and CMV-seropositive. The sample was PBMCs.

This chain's CDR3 is CASRPLSGGNTGELFF. CDR3 in DNA: TGCGCCAGCAGACCTCTAAGCGGGGGCAACACCGGGGAGCTGTTTTTT. The chain has TRBV10-2 and TRBJ2-2; 8 nucleotides line up with TRBD2. The CDR3 spans 16 residues. Trimming cost V 6 bases and J 2 bases; bases outside gene matches: 8. CDR1 is WSHSY and CDR2 is SAAADI in the germline V gene.